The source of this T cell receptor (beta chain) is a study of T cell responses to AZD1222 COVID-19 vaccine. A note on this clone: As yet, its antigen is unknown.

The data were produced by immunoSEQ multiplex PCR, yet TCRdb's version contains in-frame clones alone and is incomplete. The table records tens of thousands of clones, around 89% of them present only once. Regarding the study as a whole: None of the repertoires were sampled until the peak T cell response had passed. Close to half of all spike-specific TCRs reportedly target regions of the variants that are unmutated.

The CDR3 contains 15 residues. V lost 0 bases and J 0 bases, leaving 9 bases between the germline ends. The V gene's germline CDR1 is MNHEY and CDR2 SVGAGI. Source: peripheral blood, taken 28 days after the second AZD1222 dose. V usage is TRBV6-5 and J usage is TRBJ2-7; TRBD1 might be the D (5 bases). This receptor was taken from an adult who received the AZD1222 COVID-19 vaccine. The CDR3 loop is CASSYSIQDSYEQYF. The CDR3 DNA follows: TGTGCCAGCAGTTACTCGATACAGGACTCCTACGAGCAGTACTTC.